This T cell receptor (beta chain) comes out of a study of blood T cell repertoires in COVID-19. Study as a whole: Researchers got acute and convalescent COVID-19 samples from the United States, Italy and Spain. Sample material is recorded as cDNA or gDNA derived from T cells, B-cell-depleted T cells, or PBMCs.

Data came from immunoSEQ multiplex PCR; TCRdb stores just in-frame clones and leaves some out. The sample has 70,000 to 100,000 clones, around 85% seen once. The sequenced sample consisted of peripheral blood. The clonotype was recovered from a woman in her sixties with COVID-19, enrolled during active disease.

The CDR3 coding sequence is TGCGCCAGCAGCTTGCGGCAGGGTTATAGCTCTGGAAACACCATATATTTT. Translation gives CASSLRQGYSSGNTIYF. The rearrangement links TRBV5-1 to TRBJ1-3; perhaps TRBD1 as D (5 bases). The ends were cut back, 1 base at V and 0 bases at J, with 14 bases in the middle. Germline V lookup: CDR1 SGHRS, CDR2 YFSETQ. The CDR3 spans 17 residues.